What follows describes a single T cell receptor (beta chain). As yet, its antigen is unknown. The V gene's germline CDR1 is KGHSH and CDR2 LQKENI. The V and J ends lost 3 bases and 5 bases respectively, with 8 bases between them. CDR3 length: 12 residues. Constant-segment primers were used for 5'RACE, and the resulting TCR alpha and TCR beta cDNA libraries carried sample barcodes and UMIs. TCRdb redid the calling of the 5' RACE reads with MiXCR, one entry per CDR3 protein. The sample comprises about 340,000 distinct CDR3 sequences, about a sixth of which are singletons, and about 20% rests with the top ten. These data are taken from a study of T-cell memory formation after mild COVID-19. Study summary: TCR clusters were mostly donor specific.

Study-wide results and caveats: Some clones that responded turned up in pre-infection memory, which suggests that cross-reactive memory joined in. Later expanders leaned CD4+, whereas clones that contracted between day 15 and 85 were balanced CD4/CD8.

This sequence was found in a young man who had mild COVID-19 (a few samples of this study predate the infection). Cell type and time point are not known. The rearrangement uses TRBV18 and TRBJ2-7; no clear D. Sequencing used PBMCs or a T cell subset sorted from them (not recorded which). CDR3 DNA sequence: TGTGCCAGCTCACCTGTAGCCCACGAGCAGTACTTC. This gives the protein CASSPVAHEQYF. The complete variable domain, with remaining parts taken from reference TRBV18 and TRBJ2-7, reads NAGVMQNPRHLVRRRGQEARLRCSPMKGHSHVYWYRQLPEEGLKFMVYLQKENIIDESGMPKERFSAEFPKEGPSILRIQQVVRGDSAAYFCASSPVAHEQYFGPGTRLTVT.